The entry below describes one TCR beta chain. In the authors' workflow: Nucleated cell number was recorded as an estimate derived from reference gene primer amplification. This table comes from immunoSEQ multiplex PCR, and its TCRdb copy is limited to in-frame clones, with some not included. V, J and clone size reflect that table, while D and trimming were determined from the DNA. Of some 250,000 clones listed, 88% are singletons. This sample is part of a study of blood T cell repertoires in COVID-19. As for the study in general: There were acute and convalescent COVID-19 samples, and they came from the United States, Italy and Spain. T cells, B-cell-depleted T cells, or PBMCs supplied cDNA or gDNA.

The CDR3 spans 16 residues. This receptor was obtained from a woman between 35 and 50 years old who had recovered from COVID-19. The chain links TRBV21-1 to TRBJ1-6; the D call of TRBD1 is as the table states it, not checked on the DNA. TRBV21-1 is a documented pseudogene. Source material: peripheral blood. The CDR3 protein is CASSKAHRLQNSPLHF. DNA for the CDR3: TGTGCCAGCAGCAAAGCGCACAGGCTCCAAAATTCACCCCTCCACTTT.